This note documents a single T cell receptor (beta chain) sequence. The antigen remains undetermined. It may be a read error: a sequence one base away is much more abundant. MiXCR was run by TCRdb on the reads, yielding one entry per CDR3 protein. This sample carries 200,000 to 300,000 distinct CDR3 sequences, roughly 15% of them seen once, and the ten largest clones take around 9.5%. This sample stems from a study of T cell repertoires in cytomegalovirus infection. At the level of the study: Public TCR beta signatures provided an indication of both CMV infection and a matching HLA type. The study, taken as a whole, reports: It was HLA-C-restricted CMV-specific TCR beta clonotypes that dominated the response ex vivo. Cumulative public TCR beta family frequency identified CMV carriers with the relevant HLA.

The CDR3 extends over 15 amino acids. Germline CDR1 is SGHTA and CDR2 is FQGNSA. The chain links TRBV7-2 to TRBJ1-1, with 8 bases fitting TRBD1. Sequences were obtained from PBMCs. The clonotype comes from a human donor in good health (CMV status not recorded). Some clones in this sample may be carry-over from other donors' samples. The CDR3 loop reads CASSPPRGQNTEASF. The CDR3 region has the DNA TGTGCCAGCAGCCCCCCCAGGGGGCAGAACACTGAAGCTTCCTTT.